This TCR beta chain is from a study of blood T cell repertoires in COVID-19. Study-level information: COVID-19 samples, acute and convalescent, were from the United States, Italy and Spain. The cDNA or gDNA used as material had been derived from T cells, B-cell-depleted T cells, or PBMCs.

Authors' methods: Estimation of nucleated cell counts relied on the amplification of reference gene primers. The repertoire was sequenced with immunoSEQ multiplex PCR; TCRdb's copy has only in-frame clones and lacks some. Clone size and V and J calls were adopted from that table, with D and trimming inferred from the DNA. The data show approximately 210,000 clones, 70% to 90% seen once. The specimen was peripheral blood. This receptor was identified in a woman aged 40 to 49 with acute or convalescent COVID-19.

The CDR3 sequence is CASASGNRGATDTQYF. Written as DNA, the CDR3 is TGTGCTAGTGCCTCTGGGAACAGGGGGGCCACAGATACGCAGTATTTT. The gene calls are TRBV12-5 and TRBJ2-3; 8 nucleotides agree with TRBD1. Germline V CDR1 and CDR2: LGHNT, FRNRAP. The V gene end was trimmed by 7 bases and the J gene end by 2 bases; junction bases not matched to a gene: 11. The length of the CDR3 is 16 residues.